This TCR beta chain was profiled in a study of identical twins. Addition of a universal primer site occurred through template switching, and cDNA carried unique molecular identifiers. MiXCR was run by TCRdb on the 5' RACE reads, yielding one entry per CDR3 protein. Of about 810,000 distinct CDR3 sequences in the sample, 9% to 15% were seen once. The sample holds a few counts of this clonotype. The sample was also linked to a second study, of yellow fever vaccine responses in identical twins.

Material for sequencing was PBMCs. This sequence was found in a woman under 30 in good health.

The DNA for the CDR3 is TGCAGTGCTCGACAAGGAAGCGGGAGCTCCTCCTACGAGCAGTACTTC. Translation: CSARQGSGSSSYEQYF. The chain uses TRBV20-1 and TRBJ2-7; 8 bases are a match to TRBD2. Germline CDR1 reads DFQATT; CDR2 reads SNEGSKA (reference sequence). Trimming cost V 5 bases and J 0 bases; bases outside gene matches: 12. CDR3 length: 16 amino acids.